These 9 T cell receptor beta chains were all obtained from the same sample, sequenced in a study of blood T cell repertoires in COVID-19. TCRdb's table, derived via immunoSEQ multiplex PCR, lists solely in-frame clones and lacks some. The sample contains some 65,000 clones, 65% to 90% of which appear only once. Specimen: peripheral blood. The receptors derive from a man aged 80 or over with acute or convalescent COVID-19.

The table lists this clone with a few counts. The chain combines TRBV24-1 with TRBJ2-5; D is perhaps TRBD2 (6 bases). V dropped 2 bases and J dropped 5 bases, with 14 bases sitting between them. Germline V lookup: CDR1 KGHDR, CDR2 SFDVKD. This CDR3 is 15 amino acids long. This CDR3 reads CATSDSRGTGETQYF. CDR3 DNA: TGTGCCACCAGTGATTCCCGGGGGACGGGCGAGACCCAGTACTTC.

This clone has just one count. V is TRBV28 and J is TRBJ1-1; D gene uncertain. Germline V CDR1 and CDR2: MDHEN, SYDVKM. The CDR3 consists of 12 residues. The V and J ends lost 3 bases and 8 bases respectively, with 10 bases between them. This CDR3 reads CASSFLGREAFF. DNA for the CDR3: TGTGCCAGCAGTTTTTTGGGCAGAGAAGCTTTCTTT.

The J gene is TRBJ2-1, the V gene TRBV11-3; weak D call: TRBD1 (6 bases). Trimming took off 5 bases at V and 1 base at J, with 21 bases between the two ends. The germline V gene has CDR1 SGHNT and CDR2 YENEEA. This CDR3 comprises 18 residues. CDR3 protein: CASSRRLQGGVSYNEQFF. The CDR3, as DNA: TGTGCCAGCAGCCGAAGACTACAGGGTGGCGTTTCCTACAATGAGCAGTTCTTC. The whole variable domain, filled in from reference TRBV11-3 and TRBJ2-1, reads EAGVVQSPRYKIIEKKQPVAFWCNPISGHNTLYWYLQNLGQGPELLIRYENEEAVDDSQLPKDRFSAERLKGVDSTLKIQPAELGDSAVYLCASSRRLQGGVSYNEQFFGPGTRLTVL.

This chain links TRBV9 with TRBJ2-5; 11 nucleotides match TRBD2. Germline loops: CDR1 SGDLS, CDR2 YYNGEE. V shed 3 bases and J 5 bases; nucleotides not matched to a gene: 6. The CDR3 consists of 15 residues. CDR3 region: CASSGTSGRRETQYF. The DNA for the CDR3 is TGTGCCAGCAGCGGTACTAGCGGGAGACGGGAGACCCAGTACTTC.

This chain uses TRBV6-5 with TRBJ1-4; D may be TRBD1 (5 bases). The CDR3 has 14 residues. Germline CDR1 reads MNHEY; CDR2 reads SVGAGI. V was trimmed by 6 bases and J by 8 bases, leaving 16 bases between them. CDR3: CASSRGVSVEKLFF. The CDR3 DNA sequence: TGTGCCAGCAGCCGGGGGGTCTCAGTGGAAAAACTGTTTTTT.

The gene calls are TRBV5-6 and TRBJ2-1, with 9 bases lining up with TRBD1. The V and J ends lost 2 bases and 3 bases, in that order; junction bases with no gene match: 6. The germline V gene encodes CDR1 SGHDT and CDR2 YYEEEE. The CDR3 is 16 amino acids. Here the CDR3 DNA reads TGTGCCAGCAGCTTTTTCGGGACAGGGCTCTACAATGAGCAGTTCTTC. This translates into CASSFFGTGLYNEQFF.

The chain couples TRBV5-1 to TRBJ2-5, with D perhaps matching TRBD2 (6 bases). This CDR3 contains 15 residues. Germline CDR1 reads SGHRS; CDR2 reads YFSETQ. V was shortened by 1 base and J by 2 bases, with 12 bases between the two germline ends. The CDR3 protein is CASSLLGGAQETQYF. Here the CDR3 DNA reads TGCGCCAGCAGCTTGTTAGGCGGGGCTCAAGAGACCCAGTACTTC.

J is TRBJ1-2 and V is TRBV6-2 or TRBV6-3; D is unresolved. Germline lookup yields CDR1 MNHEY and CDR2 SVGEGT. This CDR3 is built from 13 residues. The V and J ends lost 4 bases and 8 bases respectively, with 14 bases between them. The CDR3 loop is CASSSGIGQGYTF. The DNA for the CDR3 is TGTGCCAGCAGTTCCGGGATCGGGCAGGGCTACACCTTC.

Only one count was recorded for this clone. Other DNA sequences within the sample encode an identical CDR3. The rearrangement uses TRBV15 and TRBJ2-1; 11 nucleotides agree with TRBD1. Losses at the gene ends were 6 bases for V and 9 bases for J; bases not matched to a gene: 4. This CDR3 is built from 13 residues. In germline, CDR1 is LNHNV, CDR2 YYDKDF (reference sequence). CDR3: CATSRGQGGEQFF. In nucleotides, the CDR3 is TGTGCCACCAGTAGGGGACAGGGGGGTGAGCAGTTCTTC.